The text below deals with one T cell receptor (beta chain). Its target is unknown. V was pared by 7 bases and J by 4 bases, with 13 bases between. The CDR3 loop spans 14 amino acids. The germline gives CDR1 MNHNY, CDR2 SVGAGI (reference sequence). Adult Caucasians living in Nashville, Tennessee made up all of the donors. This sample was included in a study of shared clonotypes between healthy human individuals. Study observations and caveats: Rarefaction demonstrated incomplete sorted-subset sequencing despite large depth.

Clones were read by immunoSEQ multiplex PCR, and TCRdb kept only the in-frame ones, dropping some. The sample has 2 million to 2.5 million clones; approximately 93% are singletons. The chain employs TRBV6-6 and TRBJ2-2; D is unclear. The receptor's source is a man aged 18 to 30 in good health. Some clones in this sample may be carry-over from other donors' samples. The source material was naive CD4+ T cells from PBMCs. Subset of the sample: CD45RA+ positively selected. The CDR3 is CASTQTDTTGELFF. CDR3 DNA sequence: TGTGCCAGCACCCAGACCGACACCACCGGGGAGCTGTTTTTT.